Below, 7 T cell receptor beta chains from the same sample are listed, as sequenced in a study of T cell repertoires in aging, cancer and after chemotherapy. Peripheral blood genomic DNA, not sorted cells or RNA, was the template. Multiplex touch-down PCR with TRB-A/B primers amplified rearranged V-D-J TRB sequences. MiXCR, applied by TCRdb to the multiplex PCR reads, yields one record per CDR3 protein. The table includes around 10,000 distinct CDR3 sequences, roughly 39% detected once. Material for sequencing was blood. The receptors derive from a human donor in good health.

This clonotype is termed medium-sized (0.01 to 0.1%). V and J are TRBV29-1 and TRBJ2-7; 9 nucleotides align to TRBD1. Germline trimming cut 4 bases from V and 6 bases from J; bases unmatched to any gene: 7. The CDR3 runs 13 residues. Germline loops: CDR1 SQVTM, CDR2 ANQGSEA. CDR3 sequence (DNA): TGCAGCGTTGGGAGGACAGGGGCCGGCGAGCAGTACTTC. Encoded protein: CSVGRTGAGEQYF.

The gene calls are TRBV12-3 or TRBV12-4 and TRBJ1-1; tentative D call: TRBD1 (6 bases). This CDR3 comprises 14 residues. The V and J ends lost 6 bases and 0 bases respectively, with 11 bases between them. The CDR3 loop reads CASSPTGMNTEAFF. DNA for the CDR3: TGTGCCAGCAGCCCAACAGGGATGAACACTGAAGCTTTCTTT.

This chain connects TRBV6-4 to TRBJ2-7, with TRBD2 identical over 11 bases. V shed 8 bases, J shed 2 bases, and the junction held 8 bases outside the gene matches. Germline CDR1 is MRHNA and CDR2 is SNTAGT. The CDR3 has 15 residues. CDR3 protein: CASSLLAGVPYEQYF. Written as DNA, the CDR3 is TGTGCCAGCTCCTTACTAGCGGGAGTACCCTACGAGCAGTACTTC.

The sample holds a few counts of this clonotype. The J gene is TRBJ2-1, the V gene TRBV5-6; D remains ambiguous. Germline V gene sequence: CDR1 SGHDT, CDR2 YYEEEE. CDR3 length: 13 amino acids. V dropped 0 bases and J dropped 5 bases, with 6 bases sitting between them. The CDR3 DNA reads TGTGCCAGCAGCTTGGGCCCTAACAATGAGCAGTTCTTC. This codes for CASSLGPNNEQFF.

In its sample, this clonotype was seen a few times. The chain has TRBV5-6 and TRBJ2-2; the D gene could be TRBD1 or TRBD2 (7 bases each). The CDR3 extends over 16 amino acids. Per the germline V gene, CDR1 is SGHDT and CDR2 is YYEEEE. The germline V and J ends were trimmed by 1 base and 3 bases, with 13 bases remaining between them. The CDR3 DNA is TGTGCCAGCAGCTTGAGACAGGGAGGGGACACCGGGGAGCTGTTTTTT. Its translation is CASSLRQGGDTGELFF.

About this clonotype itself: This may stem from a read error, because a much larger clone lies one nucleotide away. This chain connects TRBV29-1 to TRBJ2-1; 11 positions agree with TRBD2. The junction had 12 bases not matched to a gene; V was cut back by 7 bases and J by 10 bases. This CDR3 is built from 14 residues. CDR1 is SQVTM, CDR2 ANQGSEA, per germline. CDR3 residues: CSATGTSGSNEQFF. The CDR3 DNA follows: TGCAGCGCCACGGGAACTAGCGGGAGCAACGAGCAGTTCTTC.

This clonotype qualifies as medium-sized (0.01 to 0.1%). J is TRBJ2-1 and V is TRBV29-1; D call uncertain. V gave up 0 bases and J gave up 4 bases, with 16 bases separating them. Germline V gives CDR1 SQVTM, CDR2 ANQGSEA. The CDR3 extends over 16 amino acids. CDR3 DNA sequence: TGCAGCGTTGAAGAAGAGGACCTATCAATATACAATGAGCAGTTCTTC. Protein sequence: CSVEEEDLSIYNEQFF.